The 22 T cell receptor beta chains listed next were all sequenced from one sample in a study of blood T cell repertoires in COVID-19. The data were produced by immunoSEQ multiplex PCR, yet TCRdb's version contains in-frame clones alone and is incomplete. The sample has under 450,000 clones, 86% seen once; the top ten hold about 7%. The source material was peripheral blood. These receptors all come from a woman aged 55-69 years with COVID-19, enrolled during active disease.

The rearrangement uses TRBV6-5 and TRBJ2-1; TRBD2 matches at 12 bases. The length of the CDR3 is 16 residues. V shed 3 bases and J 8 bases; nucleotides not matched to a gene: 8. Germline-derived CDR1 and CDR2 are MNHEY and SVGAGI. CDR3 bases: TGTGCCAGCAGTTATAGGGGACTAGCGGGTTTCGATGAGCAGTTCTTC. Translating gives CASSYRGLAGFDEQFF.

This clone was found a few times. V usage is TRBV4-3 and J usage is TRBJ2-1; TRBD2 agrees at 11 bases. The germline V gene encodes CDR1 LGHNA and CDR2 YSLEER. The V gene end was trimmed by 1 base and the J gene end by 3 bases; junction bases not matched to a gene: 8. This CDR3 contains 18 residues. The CDR3, as DNA: TGCGCCAGCAGCCAAGGACAATCCGGACTAGCGGGCTACAATGAGCAGTTCTTC. Residues: CASSQGQSGLAGYNEQFF.

The CDR3 protein is CASSLRGDLGNTEAFF. The CDR3 coding sequence is TGTGCCAGCAGCTTAAGGGGGGACCTAGGGAACACTGAAGCTTTCTTT. This sequence joins TRBV7-3 and TRBJ1-1, with a tentative D call TRBD1 (5 bases). V gave up 1 base and J gave up 1 base, with 13 bases separating them. CDR1 SGHTA and CDR2 FQGTGA come from the germline V gene. This CDR3 comprises 16 residues.

V usage is TRBV11-2 and J usage is TRBJ1-1, with D maybe TRBD1 (5 bases). Germline CDR1 is SGHAT and CDR2 is FQNNGV. The CDR3 is 12 residues long. The ends were cut back, 3 bases at V and 8 bases at J, with 10 bases in the middle. In DNA, the CDR3 is TGTGCCAGCAGCTTCGACAGTACCGAAGCTTTCTTT. Its protein is CASSFDSTEAFF.

This clone showed up just once. The rearrangement joins TRBV5-1 to TRBJ2-7; D is possibly TRBD2 (6 bases). Germline lookup yields CDR1 SGHRS and CDR2 YFSETQ. With 3 bases removed from V and 7 bases from J, the gap between germline ends came to 17 bases. The CDR3 runs to 14 residues. DNA of the CDR3: TGCGCCAGCAGCTCGGAGGGTCAGAGTGGGGAGCAGTACTTC. Its translation: CASSSEGQSGEQYF.

This clone has a single count. CDR3 in DNA: TGTGCCAGCTCCTCGCCCGGGGCAACTAATGAAAAACTGTTTTTT. This gives the protein CASSSPGATNEKLFF. The chain links TRBV6-5 to TRBJ1-4; D remains ambiguous. V shed 8 bases and J shed 0 bases, with 13 bases lying between them. This CDR3 has 15 amino acids. The germline gives CDR1 MNHEY, CDR2 SVGAGI.

CDR3 bases: TGTGCCAGCACCTTCCTCCAGGGACAGGGGGCAGTGCAGTTCTTC. It specifies CASTFLQGQGAVQFF. The chain carries TRBV7-9 and TRBJ2-1, with 12 bases fitting TRBD1. The germline V gene encodes CDR1 SEHNR and CDR2 FQNEAQ (reference sequence). V trimming: 7 bases; J trimming: 12 bases; junction bases outside the gene matches: 13. This CDR3 has 15 amino acids.

The J gene is TRBJ2-7, the V gene TRBV5-4; TRBD2 matches 10 bases. The junction had 6 bases not matched to a gene; V was cut back by 5 bases and J by 1 base. This CDR3 is built from 15 residues. Germline CDR1 reads SGHNT; CDR2 reads YYREEE (reference sequence). The CDR3 loop reads CASRRAGGRSYEQYF. CDR3 DNA: TGTGCCAGCAGAAGAGCGGGGGGGCGGTCCTACGAGCAGTACTTC.

To note about this clone: One junction end disagrees with the germline gene, perhaps due to a read error. This same CDR3 is encoded by further DNA sequences in the sample. V and J are TRBV6-2 or TRBV6-3 and TRBJ2-2, with TRBD1 matching 7 bases. CDR1 is MNHEY and CDR2 is SVGEGT in the germline V gene. This CDR3 comprises 17 residues. The CDR3 loop is CASSYTGQVTNTGELFF. For the CDR3, the DNA is TGTGCCAGCAGTTACACCGGACAGGTTACGAATACCGGGGAGCTGTTTTTT.

This clone showed up just a few times. The chain has TRBV18 and TRBJ1-3; TRBD1 aligns across 8 bases. With 1 base clipped from V and 0 bases from J, the junction kept 11 bases outside the gene matches. CDR1 is KGHSH and CDR2 is LQKENI in the germline V gene. The CDR3 loop spans 19 amino acids. The CDR3 spells CASSPRWQGAPSSGNTIYF. In nucleotides, the CDR3 is TGTGCCAGCTCACCACGGTGGCAGGGGGCACCATCCTCTGGAAACACCATATATTTT.

In nucleotides, the CDR3 is TGTGCCAGCAGTTTGAGGGCTGCCGCAAATAGCAATCAGCCCCAGCATTTT. This translates into CASSLRAAANSNQPQHF. V and J are TRBV27 and TRBJ1-5; D remains ambiguous. This CDR3 region has 17 residues. Trimming removed 3 bases at V and 0 bases at J, with 15 bases between. The germline gives CDR1 MNHEY, CDR2 SMNVEV (reference sequence).

This rearrangement joins TRBV27 to TRBJ1-1; TRBD1 matches 8 bases. Unmatched junction bases numbered 6, after V lost 5 bases and J lost 4 bases. CDR1 and CDR2 from the germline V gene are MNHEY and SMNVEV (reference sequence). The CDR3 contains 14 residues. For the CDR3, the DNA is TGTGCCAGCAGTATACAGACAGGGGCCACTGAAGCTTTCTTT. Translation: CASSIQTGATEAFF.

The chain joins TRBV19 to TRBJ1-4, with D perhaps matching TRBD1 (5 bases). CDR1 and CDR2 (germline): LNHDA, SQIVND (reference sequence). The CDR3 totals 14 residues. V dropped 4 bases and J dropped 5 bases, with 11 bases sitting between them. The CDR3 region has the DNA TGTGCCAGTAGTAGGGGCCAGCCAAATGAAAAACTGTTTTTT. Amino acid sequence: CASSRGQPNEKLFF.

The V and J genes are TRBV2 and TRBJ2-7; D perhaps matches TRBD2 (7 bases). CDR1 and CDR2 (germline): SNHLY, FYNNEI. Trimming stripped 3 bases from V and 12 bases from J, with 15 bases between. The CDR3 extends over 12 amino acids. CDR3 DNA: TGTGCCAGCAGTGATGTGAGGGGGGGCATGTACTTC. Residues: CASSDVRGGMYF.

This clone was counted only a few times. The chain carries TRBV5-4 and TRBJ2-3; 12 bases map to TRBD2. V shed 6 bases, J shed 5 bases, and the junction held 1 base outside the gene matches. The CDR3 covers 13 residues. CDR1 SGHNT and CDR2 YYREEE come from the germline V gene (reference sequence). CDR3 region: CASTTSGGDTQYF. CDR3 sequence (DNA): TGTGCCAGCACGACTAGCGGGGGAGATACGCAGTATTTT.

The chain joins TRBV18 to TRBJ1-3, with 10 bases matching TRBD1. This CDR3 contains 18 residues. The germline V gene has CDR1 KGHSH and CDR2 LQKENI. V lost 3 bases to trimming and J lost 6 bases; unmatched junction nucleotides: 14. CDR3: CASSPQGTGAGSPNTIYF. Written as DNA, the CDR3 is TGTGCCAGCTCACCTCAAGGGACAGGGGCCGGGAGTCCAAACACCATATATTTT.

J is TRBJ1-2 and V is TRBV30; D is perhaps TRBD1 (6 bases). V dropped 5 bases and J dropped 4 bases, with 17 bases sitting between them. The CDR3 is made up of 14 amino acids. Germline CDR1 is GTSNPN and CDR2 is SVGIG (reference sequence). CDR3 amino acids: CAWAQLGQFYGYTF. The CDR3 DNA is TGTGCCTGGGCCCAACTCGGACAGTTCTATGGCTACACCTTC.

The V call is TRBV19, the J call TRBJ1-6, with 9 bases lining up with TRBD1. The CDR3 loop spans 15 amino acids. Trimming at V came to 6 bases and at J to 10 bases, leaving 10 bases not matched to a gene. The germline CDR1 and CDR2 sequences are LNHDA and SQIVND (reference sequence). The CDR3 DNA follows: TGTGCCAGTAGCCTCGGACAGGGGATTGGATCACCCCTCCACTTT. As protein: CASSLGQGIGSPLHF.

The J gene is TRBJ2-7, the V gene TRBV30, with D tentatively TRBD2 (6 bases). The CDR3 is made up of 13 amino acids. The ends were cut back, 0 bases at V and 9 bases at J, with 15 bases in the middle. Germline CDR1 and CDR2: GTSNPN and SVGIG (reference sequence). Written as DNA, the CDR3 is TGTGCCTGGAGTGTCGTTCGGGGAGGCGGGCAGTACTTC. Encoded protein: CAWSVVRGGGQYF.

The chain combines TRBV6-5 with TRBJ1-3, with D tentatively TRBD1 (5 bases). V was cut by 7 bases and J by 4 bases, with 17 bases left in between. The germline CDR1 and CDR2 sequences are MNHEY and SVGAGI. CDR3 size: 15 residues. The CDR3 DNA reads TGTGCCAGCATTGGTCAGGGTCTTCGCGGAAACACCATATATTTT. The encoded protein is CASIGQGLRGNTIYF.

This clone was observed once. The rearrangement links TRBV12-5 to TRBJ2-7, with a weak D call TRBD1 (6 bases). CDR1 is LGHNT, CDR2 FRNRAP, per germline. The V end lost 4 bases, the J end lost 3 bases, and 10 bases lay between the germline ends. The CDR3 sequence is 13 residues long. Written as DNA, the CDR3 is TGTGCTAGTGGTTCCACGGACAGCTACGAGCAGTACTTC. It specifies CASGSTDSYEQYF.

The gene calls are TRBV27 and TRBJ2-5, with D uncertain. Germline V lookup: CDR1 MNHEY, CDR2 SMNVEV (reference sequence). Trimming stripped 2 bases from V and 0 bases from J, with 10 bases between. The CDR3 loop spans 15 amino acids. The CDR3 DNA reads TGTGCCAGCAGTTTAGCCACAGTTAACCAAGAGACCCAGTACTTC. Protein product: CASSLATVNQETQYF.